Included here is one TCR beta chain sequence, with context. This sample was taken from a study of shared clonotypes between healthy human individuals. For the study at large: The cohort comprised a couple of women and a few men. Their ages spanned 18 to 49 years.

An assay was performed, and its level was deep. Clones were read by immunoSEQ multiplex PCR, and TCRdb kept only the in-frame ones, dropping some. The sample includes around 2.1 million clones, nearly 97% of them seen just once. CDR3 size: 14 residues. Trimming took off 5 bases at V and 5 bases at J, with 14 bases between the two ends. CDR1 and CDR2 (germline): SEHNR, FQNEAQ (reference sequence). V gene TRBV7-9 combines with J gene TRBJ2-3; D might be TRBD2 (5 bases). Material: naive CD4+ T cells sorted from blood. Documented subset: CD45RA+ positively selected. The source of this sequence is a man aged 18 to 29 in good health. CDR3 nucleotide sequence: TGTGCCAGCAGCATCGCACTAGATCTAGATACGCAGTATTTT. Translating gives CASSIALDLDTQYF.